This is a list of T cell receptor beta chains from one sample in a study of cytomegalovirus exposure and HLA in healthy donors. TCRdb keeps only in-frame clones here, not all; method: immunoSEQ multiplex PCR. The sample consists of hundreds of thousands of clones, approximately 90% of them appearing once. The sample consisted of PBMCs. All receptors come from a woman aged 18-29 years in good health and CMV-seronegative. Each CDR3 is given with its conserved first and last residue. The D gene is left open where the match is weak. Some rows have no size entry. The others give once, few or many, or a class for an expanded clone.

J gene,clone size,V gene,D gene,CDR3 protein,CDR3 DNA
TRBJ1-5,NA,TRBV5-6,NA,CASSLGSEGQPQHF,TGTGCCAGCAGCTTGGGCAGCGAGGGTCAGCCCCAGCATTTT
TRBJ2-3,NA,TRBV21-1,NA,CASSKAERGGISSTDTQYF,TGTGCCAGCAGCAAAGCGGAACGGGGGGGCATTTCTAGCACAGATACGCAGTATTTT
TRBJ2-5,NA,TRBV21-1,NA,CASSKGGPGETQYF,TGTGCCAGCAGCAAAGGTGGTCCCGGAGAGACCCAGTACTTC
TRBJ2-7,once,TRBV19,TRBD1,CASSNRDSLYEQYF,TGTGCCAGTAGTAACCGGGACAGCCTTTACGAGCAGTACTTC
TRBJ2-7,NA,TRBV11-2,NA,CASSFYRTTYEQYF,TGTGCCAGCAGCTTCTACCGAACCACCTACGAGCAGTACTTC
TRBJ1-3,NA,TRBV7-2,NA,CASSETVSSGNTIYF,TGTGCCAGCAGTGAGACTGTGAGCTCTGGAAACACCATATATTTT
TRBJ1-2,NA,TRBV7-9,NA,CASSAGQIIYGYTF,TGTGCCAGCAGCGCAGGACAGATAATCTATGGCTACACCTTC
TRBJ1-2,NA,TRBV5-6,TRBD1,CASSVGTGSYGYTF,TGTGCCAGCAGCGTGGGGACAGGAAGTTATGGCTACACCTTC
TRBJ1-4,NA,TRBV2,TRBD1,CASTPQGAVNEKLFF,TGTGCCAGCACCCCTCAGGGGGCGGTAAATGAAAAACTGTTTTTT
TRBJ2-3,NA,TRBV2,TRBD2,CASRVLAGGTDTQYF,TGTGCCAGCAGGGTTCTGGCGGGGGGGACAGATACGCAGTATTTT
TRBJ2-1,NA,TRBV5-1,TRBD2,CASSYTSGGYNEQFF,TGCGCCAGCAGTTATACTAGCGGGGGCTACAATGAGCAGTTCTTC
TRBJ2-1,NA,TRBV11-2,TRBD2,CASSLAALWRGGNEQFF,TGTGCCAGCAGCTTAGCGGCTCTCTGGCGGGGGGGCAATGAGCAGTTCTTC
TRBJ2-4,once,TRBV5-1,TRBD2,CASSLASGGVTKNIQYF,TGCGCCAGCAGCTTGGCTAGCGGGGGGGTGACCAAAAACATTCAGTACTTC
TRBJ2-5,NA,TRBV9,TRBD2,CASSVAASGGHQETQYF,TGTGCCAGCAGCGTAGCTGCTAGCGGGGGGCACCAAGAGACCCAGTACTTC
TRBJ2-7,NA,TRBV7-9,NA,CASSQLASYEQYF,TGTGCCAGCAGCCAACTAGCATCCTACGAGCAGTACTTC
TRBJ1-1,once,TRBV27,TRBD1,CASSLQGGNTEAFF,TGTGCCAGCAGTTTACAGGGGGGGAACACTGAAGCTTTCTTT
TRBJ2-7,NA,TRBV18,TRBD1,CASSLTGVAYEQYF,TGTGCCAGCTCACTGACAGGGGTGGCCTACGAGCAGTACTTC
TRBJ1-6,NA,TRBV7-6,NA,CASSLLDRINSPLHF,TGTGCCAGCAGCTTACTCGACAGGATTAATTCACCCCTCCACTTT
TRBJ2-2,once,TRBV19,TRBD1,CASSRNKDRGHGELFF,TGTGCCAGTAGTAGAAATAAGGACAGGGGGCACGGGGAGCTGTTTTTT
TRBJ1-6,once,TRBV7-8,TRBD1,CASSLGTGGGSPLHF,TGTGCCAGCAGCTTAGGTACAGGGGGCGGGTCACCCCTCCACTTT
TRBJ1-6,NA,TRBV7-9,NA,CASTSTQASSSYNSPLHF,TGTGCCAGCACCTCTACCCAGGCCTCGAGCTCCTATAATTCACCCCTCCACTTT
TRBJ1-1,once,TRBV7-9,TRBD1,CASSSQGAGEAFF,TGTGCCAGCAGCTCACAGGGGGCCGGTGAAGCTTTCTTT
TRBJ1-5,once,TRBV21-1,NA,CACEGPRHQPQHF,TGTGCCTGCGAGGGCCCCCGCCATCAGCCCCAGCATTTT
TRBJ2-3,NA,TRBV4-1,NA,CASSQNGADTQYF,TGCGCCAGCAGCCAAAACGGAGCCGATACGCAGTATTTT
TRBJ1-2,NA,TRBV5-1,TRBD1,CASSLGDSRGYTF,TGCGCCAGCAGCTTGGGGGACAGTCGCGGCTACACCTTC
TRBJ1-3,NA,TRBV30,NA,CAWSTSGAGNTIYF,TGTGCCTGGAGTACGTCGGGTGCTGGAAACACCATATATTTT